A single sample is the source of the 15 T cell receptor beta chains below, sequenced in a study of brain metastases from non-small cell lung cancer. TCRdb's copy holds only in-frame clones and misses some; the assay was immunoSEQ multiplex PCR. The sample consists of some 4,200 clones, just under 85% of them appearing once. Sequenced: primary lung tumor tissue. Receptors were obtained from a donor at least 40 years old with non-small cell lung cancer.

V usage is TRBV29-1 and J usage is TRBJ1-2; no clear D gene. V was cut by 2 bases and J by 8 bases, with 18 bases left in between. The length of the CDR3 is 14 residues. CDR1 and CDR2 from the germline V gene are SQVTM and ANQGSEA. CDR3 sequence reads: CSVELGRTLRGYTF. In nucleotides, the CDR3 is TGCAGCGTTGAATTGGGCAGAACCCTACGGGGCTACACCTTC.

Here the CDR3 reads CASSIGEAQHF. CDR3 in DNA: TGTGCCAGTAGTATCGGGGAGGCCCAGCATTTT. V gene TRBV19 combines with J gene TRBJ1-5; D call uncertain. V gave up 3 bases and J gave up 11 bases, with 8 bases separating them. The germline V gene encodes CDR1 LNHDA and CDR2 SQIVND (reference sequence). This CDR3 contains 11 residues.

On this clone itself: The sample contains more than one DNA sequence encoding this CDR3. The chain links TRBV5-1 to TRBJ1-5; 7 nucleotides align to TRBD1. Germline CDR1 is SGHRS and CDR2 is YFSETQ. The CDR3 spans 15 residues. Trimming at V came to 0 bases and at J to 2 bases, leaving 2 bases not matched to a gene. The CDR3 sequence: CASSLDRGGNQPQHF. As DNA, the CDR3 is TGCGCCAGCAGCTTGGACAGGGGCGGCAATCAGCCCCAGCATTTT.

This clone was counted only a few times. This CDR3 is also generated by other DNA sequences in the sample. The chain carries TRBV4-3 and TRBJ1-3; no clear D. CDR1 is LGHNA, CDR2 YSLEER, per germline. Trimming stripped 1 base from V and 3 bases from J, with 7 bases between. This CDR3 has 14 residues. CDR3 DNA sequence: TGCGCCAGCAGCCAAGGACCCAGTGGAAACACCATATATTTT. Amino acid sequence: CASSQGPSGNTIYF.

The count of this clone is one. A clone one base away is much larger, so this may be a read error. The CDR3 sequence is CTSSQTSGGAQFNEQFF. CDR3 coding DNA: TGCACCAGCAGCCAAACTAGCGGGGGGGCCCAGTTCAATGAGCAGTTCTTC. V is TRBV4-1 and J is TRBJ2-1; 13 positions match TRBD2. The germline CDR1 and CDR2 sequences are MGHRA and YSYEKL. The CDR3 runs 17 residues.

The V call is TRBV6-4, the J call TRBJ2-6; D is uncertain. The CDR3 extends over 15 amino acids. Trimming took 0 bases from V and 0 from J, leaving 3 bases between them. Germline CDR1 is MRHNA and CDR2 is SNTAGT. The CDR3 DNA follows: TGTGCCAGCAGTGACTCAGGCTCTGGGGCCAACGTCCTGACTTTC. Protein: CASSDSGSGANVLTF.

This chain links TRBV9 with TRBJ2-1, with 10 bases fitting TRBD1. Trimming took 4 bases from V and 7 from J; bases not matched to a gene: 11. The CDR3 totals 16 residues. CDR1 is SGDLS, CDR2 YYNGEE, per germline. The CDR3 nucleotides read TGTGCCAGCAGCCCCGAGACAGGGGGCGCAGGGAATGAGCAGTTCTTC. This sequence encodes CASSPETGGAGNEQFF. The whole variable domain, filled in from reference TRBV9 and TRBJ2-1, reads DSGVTQTPKHLITATGQRVTLRCSPRSGDLSVYWYQQSLDQGLQFLIQYYNGEERAKGNILERFSAQQFPDLHSELNLSSLELGDSALYFCASSPETGGAGNEQFFGPGTRLTVL.

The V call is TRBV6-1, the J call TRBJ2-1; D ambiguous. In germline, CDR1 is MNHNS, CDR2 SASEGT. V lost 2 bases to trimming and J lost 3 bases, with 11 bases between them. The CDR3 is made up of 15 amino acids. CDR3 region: CASSEWNLIYNEQFF. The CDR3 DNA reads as TGTGCCAGCAGTGAATGGAACTTAATCTACAATGAGCAGTTCTTC.

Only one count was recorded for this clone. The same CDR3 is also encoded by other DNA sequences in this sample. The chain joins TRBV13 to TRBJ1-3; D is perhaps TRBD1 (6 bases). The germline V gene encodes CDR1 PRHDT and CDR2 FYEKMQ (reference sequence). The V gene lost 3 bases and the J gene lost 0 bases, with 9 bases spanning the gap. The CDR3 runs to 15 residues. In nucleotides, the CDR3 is TGTGCCAGCAGCTTGGACAGCAGCTCTGGAAACACCATATATTTT. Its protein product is CASSLDSSSGNTIYF. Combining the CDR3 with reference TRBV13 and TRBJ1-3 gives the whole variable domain AAGVIQSPRHLIKEKRETATLKCYPIPRHDTVYWYQQGPGQDPQFLISFYEKMQSDKGSIPDRFSAQQFSDYHSELNMSSLELGDSALYFCASSLDSSSGNTIYFGEGSWLTVV.

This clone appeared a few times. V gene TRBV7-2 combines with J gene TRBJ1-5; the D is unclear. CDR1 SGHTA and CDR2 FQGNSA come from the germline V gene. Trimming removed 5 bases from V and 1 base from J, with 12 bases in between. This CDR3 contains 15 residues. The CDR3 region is CASSLQFGSNQPQHF. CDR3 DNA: TGTGCCAGCAGCCTCCAATTTGGGAGCAATCAGCCCCAGCATTTT.

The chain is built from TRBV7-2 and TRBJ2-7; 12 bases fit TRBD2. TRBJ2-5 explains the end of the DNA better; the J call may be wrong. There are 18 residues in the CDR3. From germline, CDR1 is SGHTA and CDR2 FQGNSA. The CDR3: CASSLGFGLAGTAETQYF. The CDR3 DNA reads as TGTGCCAGCAGCTTAGGCTTCGGACTAGCGGGGACAGCAGAGACCCAGTACTTC.

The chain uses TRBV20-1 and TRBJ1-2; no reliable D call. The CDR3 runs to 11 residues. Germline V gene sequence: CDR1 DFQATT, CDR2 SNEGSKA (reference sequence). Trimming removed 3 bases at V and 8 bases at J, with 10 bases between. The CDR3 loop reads CSARQGEGYTF. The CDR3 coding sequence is TGCAGTGCTAGGCAAGGTGAAGGCTACACCTTC.

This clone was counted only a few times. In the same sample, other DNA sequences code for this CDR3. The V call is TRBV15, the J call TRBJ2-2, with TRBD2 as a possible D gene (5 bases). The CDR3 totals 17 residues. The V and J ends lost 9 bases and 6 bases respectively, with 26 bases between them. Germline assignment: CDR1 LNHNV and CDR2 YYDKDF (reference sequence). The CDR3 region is CATEDPLEKSVSGELFF. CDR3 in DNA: TGTGCCACGGAGGACCCCCTCGAGAAGTCGGTTTCCGGGGAGCTGTTTTTT.

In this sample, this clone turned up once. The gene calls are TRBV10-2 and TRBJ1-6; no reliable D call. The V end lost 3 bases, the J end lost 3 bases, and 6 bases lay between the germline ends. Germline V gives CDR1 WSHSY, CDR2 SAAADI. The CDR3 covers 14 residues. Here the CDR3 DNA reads TGCGCCAGCAGTGACAGCCTCTATAATTCACCCCTCCACTTT. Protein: CASSDSLYNSPLHF.

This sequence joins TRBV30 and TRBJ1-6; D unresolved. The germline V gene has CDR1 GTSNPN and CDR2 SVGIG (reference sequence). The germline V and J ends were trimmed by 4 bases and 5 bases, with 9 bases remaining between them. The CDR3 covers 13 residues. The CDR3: CAWTLLDNSPLHF. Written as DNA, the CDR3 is TGTGCCTGGACTCTCCTGGATAATTCACCCCTCCACTTT. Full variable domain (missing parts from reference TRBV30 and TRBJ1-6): SQTIHQWPATLVQPVGSPLSLECTVEGTSNPNLYWYRQAAGRGLQLLFYSVGIGQISSEVPQNLSASRPQDRQFILSSKKLLLSDSGFYLCAWTLLDNSPLHFGNGTRLTVT.